The 23 T cell receptor beta chains presented below share a single source sample, sequenced in a study of cytomegalovirus exposure and HLA in healthy donors. Amplification used 60 Vbeta primers and 13 Jbeta primers. Sequencing used immunoSEQ multiplex PCR; TCRdb keeps in-frame clones, though not all of them. This sample contains 31,000 or so clones. Sequenced input: PBMCs. The receptors were sampled from a female donor in good health and CMV-seronegative.

The chain employs TRBV7-2 and TRBJ2-1, with TRBD2 matching over 7 bases. Germline CDR1 reads SGHTA; CDR2 reads FQGNSA. V lost 6 bases, J lost 0 bases, and 11 bases stayed unmatched. The CDR3 is 17 residues long. CDR3 sequence (DNA): TGTGCCAGCAGAACGGCCCCAAGCGGGGTCTCCTACAATGAGCAGTTCTTC. Translated: CASRTAPSGVSYNEQFF.

The chain has TRBV5-1 and TRBJ2-5; tentative D call: TRBD2 (6 bases). V shed 1 base and J shed 5 bases, with 9 bases lying between them. The germline V gene has CDR1 SGHRS and CDR2 YFSETQ. The CDR3 covers 13 residues. The CDR3: CASSLFAGETQYF. The CDR3 region has the DNA TGCGCCAGCAGCTTGTTTGCGGGGGAGACCCAGTACTTC.

The chain uses TRBV18 and TRBJ1-4, with TRBD1 matching 7 bases. This CDR3 is built from 15 residues. The V gene's germline CDR1 is KGHSH and CDR2 LQKENI. J lost 5 bases, V lost 3 bases, and 6 bases had no gene match. For the CDR3, the DNA is TGTGCCAGCTCACCTTTTGGGACAGAAAATGAAAAACTGTTTTTT. It translates to CASSPFGTENEKLFF.

Notes on this clone: This CDR3 is also generated by other DNA sequences in the sample. This chain connects TRBV19 to TRBJ1-5; possibly TRBD1 for D (5 bases). CDR1 and CDR2 from the germline V gene are LNHDA and SQIVND (reference sequence). The CDR3 covers 15 residues. Trimming shortened V by 3 bases and J by 2 bases, and 11 bases separated the two germline ends. CDR3: CASSMGLGGNQPQHF. The CDR3, as DNA: TGTGCCAGTAGTATGGGACTGGGAGGCAATCAGCCCCAGCATTTT.

The V and J genes are TRBV7-3 and TRBJ1-2; 7 bases align to TRBD1. The germline V gene has CDR1 SGHTA and CDR2 FQGTGA. The CDR3 is made up of 20 amino acids. With 5 bases clipped from V and 4 bases from J, the junction kept 25 bases outside the gene matches. The chain's CDR3 is CASSPPTDRDWHFGPYGYTF. The CDR3 DNA follows: TGTGCCAGCAGCCCACCTACCGACAGGGACTGGCACTTTGGGCCCTATGGCTACACCTTC.

V gene TRBV9 combines with J gene TRBJ2-7; 14 nucleotides line up with TRBD2. The length of the CDR3 is 17 residues. From germline, CDR1 is SGDLS and CDR2 YYNGEE. V lost 0 bases, J lost 6 bases, and 8 bases stayed unmatched. The CDR3 loop reads CASSVGTSGGYGGEQYF. CDR3 DNA sequence: TGTGCCAGCAGCGTAGGGACTAGCGGGGGGTACGGCGGCGAGCAGTACTTC. The full variable domain, completed using reference TRBV9 and TRBJ2-7, is DSGVTQTPKHLITATGQRVTLRCSPRSGDLSVYWYQQSLDQGLQFLIQYYNGEERAKGNILERFSAQQFPDLHSELNLSSLELGDSALYFCASSVGTSGGYGGEQYFGPGTRLTVT.

The chain uses TRBV19 and TRBJ1-2; 8 bases are shared with TRBD1. The CDR3 contains 14 residues. Germline values: CDR1 LNHDA, CDR2 SQIVND (reference sequence). J gave up 2 bases and V 4 bases, and 3 bases lay outside the gene matches. CDR3 sequence (DNA): TGTGCCAGTAGTAGGGACAGGCGGAACTATGGCTACACCTTC. As protein: CASSRDRRNYGYTF.

The chain recombines TRBV6-6 with TRBJ1-2; D call uncertain. There are 15 residues in the CDR3. V was pared by 0 bases and J by 0 bases, with 8 bases between. Per germline, CDR1 MNHNY and CDR2 SVGAGI (reference sequence). DNA for the CDR3: TGTGCCAGCAGTTACTCGGAGACGGCTAACTATGGCTACACCTTC. As protein: CASSYSETANYGYTF.

The chain combines TRBV7-6 with TRBJ1-5, with a weak D call TRBD1 (6 bases). The germline gives CDR1 SGHVS, CDR2 FNYEAQ. CDR3 size: 15 residues. Trimming stripped 5 bases from V and 2 bases from J, with 13 bases between. Here the CDR3 DNA reads TGTGCCAGCAGCCAGGACAGTGGGGGCAATCAGCCCCAGCATTTT. Translation: CASSQDSGGNQPQHF.

As for this clone: One end of the junction is discordant with germline, which a read error may explain. The CDR3 here is CASSPSTGVGDQVF. The CDR3 DNA is TGTGCCAGCTCACCTTCGACAGGGGTCGGTGATCAGGTCTTC. V usage is TRBV18 and J usage is TRBJ2-1; 8 positions agree with TRBD1. In germline, CDR1 is KGHSH, CDR2 LQKENI. CDR3 size: 14 residues.

V and J are TRBV7-7 and TRBJ2-3, with TRBD1 identical over 8 bases. The germline gives CDR1 SSHAT, CDR2 FNYEAQ (reference sequence). The CDR3 covers 14 residues. V was clipped by 5 bases and J by 5 bases; unmatched bases: 6. CDR3 nucleotide sequence: TGTGCCAGCAGCCCGGACAGGGTTCAAGATACGCAGTATTTT. Its translation is CASSPDRVQDTQYF.

The CDR3 reads CASSLDRDGYTF. The CDR3, as DNA: TGTGCCAGCAGCCTTGACAGGGACGGCTACACCTTC. This chain links TRBV5-5 with TRBJ1-2; 7 bases fit TRBD1. The CDR3 spans 12 residues. CDR1 is SGHKS, CDR2 YYEKEE, per germline (reference sequence). J was trimmed by 8 bases and V by 4 bases; bases with no gene match: 5.

With respect to this clone: Germline is not matched at one junction end, which may reflect a read error. The chain couples TRBV7-7 to TRBJ1-1; maybe TRBD1 (6 bases). Germline V gene data show CDR1 as SSHAT and CDR2 as FNYEAQ (reference sequence). There are 13 residues in the CDR3. In DNA, the CDR3 is TGTGCTAGCAGCTTAGCAGGGGACACTGAAGCTTTCTTT. Residues: CASSLAGDTEAFF.

J is TRBJ2-5 and V is TRBV5-1; D call uncertain. V was clipped by 4 bases and J by 5 bases, with 9 bases between them. The CDR3 totals 12 residues. Germline CDR1 SGHRS, CDR2 YFSETQ. DNA for the CDR3: TGCGCCAGCAGCGCCGAACGGGAGACCCAGTACTTC. This sequence encodes CASSAERETQYF.

The genes are TRBV27 and TRBJ1-5; maybe TRBD1 (6 bases). The CDR3 totals 16 residues. V lost 6 bases and J 5 bases, leaving 20 bases between the germline ends. Germline-derived CDR1 and CDR2 are MNHEY and SMNVEV (reference sequence). The CDR3 DNA reads as TGTGCCAGCAGCTTAAAGGCGAGTACAGGGTATCAGCCCCAGCATTTT. Translating it yields CASSLKASTGYQPQHF.

The genes are TRBV7-2 and TRBJ1-2; perhaps TRBD1 as D (5 bases). Trimming removed 5 bases from V and 1 base from J, with 11 bases in between. The germline V gene has CDR1 SGHTA and CDR2 FQGNSA. This CDR3 comprises 14 residues. As DNA, the CDR3 is TGTGCCAGCAGCCCCTCGGGGGGTAACTATGGCTACACCTTC. Residues: CASSPSGGNYGYTF.

V and J are TRBV11-2 and TRBJ2-5, with 8 nucleotides matching TRBD2. With V trimmed by 4 bases and J by 5 bases, 6 bases remained unmatched. The CDR3 is 14 amino acids. The germline V gene encodes CDR1 SGHAT and CDR2 FQNNGV. CDR3 sequence reads: CASSSGGAGETQYF. In DNA, the CDR3 is TGTGCCAGCAGCTCCGGGGGGGCGGGGGAGACCCAGTACTTC.

The chain carries TRBV19 and TRBJ2-3; D might be TRBD2 (7 bases). CDR1 LNHDA and CDR2 SQIVND come from the germline V gene (reference sequence). CDR3 size: 14 residues. Trimming cost V 10 bases and J 4 bases, with 18 bases left between them. DNA for the CDR3: TGTGCCACTCAAAAGAGGGGGGGTGCAGATACGCAGTATTTT. Encoded protein: CATQKRGGADTQYF.

CDR3 residues: CATSRVGDRDHNEQFF. In DNA, the CDR3 is TGTGCCACCAGCAGAGTAGGGGACAGGGACCACAATGAGCAGTTCTTC. The V and J genes are TRBV15 and TRBJ2-1; 9 bases map to TRBD1. The germline V gene has CDR1 LNHNV and CDR2 YYDKDF (reference sequence). CDR3 length: 16 amino acids. Trimming cost V 1 base and J 5 bases; bases outside gene matches: 6.

Concerning this clone: Germline and junction disagree at one end, which may indicate a read error. The rearrangement links TRBV18 to TRBJ2-5; weak D call: TRBD1 (6 bases). From germline, CDR1 is KGHSH and CDR2 LQKENI. This CDR3 comprises 14 residues. This CDR3 reads CANSLRTDQETQYF. DNA for the CDR3: TGTGCCAACTCACTCAGGACAGACCAAGAGACCCAGTACTTC.

The chain recombines TRBV11-3 with TRBJ2-7; 7 bases line up with TRBD1. V was pared by 5 bases and J by 2 bases, with 6 bases of the junction left unmatched. Germline lookup yields CDR1 SGHNT and CDR2 YENEEA. This CDR3 has 14 residues. The CDR3 coding sequence is TGTGCCAGCAGCCCTGGACAGGCGACCTACGAGCAGTACTTC. The encoded protein is CASSPGQATYEQYF.

J is TRBJ1-1 and V is TRBV7-2; D call uncertain. The CDR3 is made up of 15 amino acids. Germline values: CDR1 SGHTA, CDR2 FQGNSA. The V end lost 2 bases, the J end lost 6 bases, and 16 bases lay between the germline ends. In DNA, the CDR3 is TGTGCCAGCAGCTTACGGGTCAGCTCCCCCTCTGAAGCTTTCTTT. It specifies CASSLRVSSPSEAFF.

The chain employs TRBV9 and TRBJ1-3, with TRBD1 matching over 10 bases. The CDR3 contains 16 residues. The germline CDR1 and CDR2 sequences are SGDLS and YYNGEE. V lost 4 bases and J lost 0; bases outside the gene matches: 4. As DNA, the CDR3 is TGTGCCAGCAGCTCGAGGACAGGGGGCTCTGGAAACACCATATATTTT. Residues: CASSSRTGGSGNTIYF. Based on the CDR3 plus reference TRBV9 and TRBJ1-3, the full variable domain is DSGVTQTPKHLITATGQRVTLRCSPRSGDLSVYWYQQSLDQGLQFLIQYYNGEERAKGNILERFSAQQFPDLHSELNLSSLELGDSALYFCASSSRTGGSGNTIYFGEGSWLTVV.